This T cell receptor (beta chain) was sequenced during a study of cytomegalovirus exposure and HLA in healthy donors. The CDR3 contains 13 residues. V lost 6 bases to trimming and J lost 1 base, with 12 bases between them. Germline loops: CDR1 SQVTM, CDR2 ANQGSEA. Measured with immunoSEQ multiplex PCR; TCRdb has only the in-frame clones, and not every one. The data show 120,000 or so clones, with 95% to 96% seen just once and about 1.7% held by the top ten. The sample was PBMCs. This chain links TRBV29-1 with TRBJ1-2, with D perhaps matching TRBD1 (6 bases). The sequence was obtained from a man younger than 35 in good health and CMV-seronegative. The CDR3 bases are TGCAGCGTCTGGACAGACCGTAACTATGGCTACACCTTC. Translation: CSVWTDRNYGYTF.